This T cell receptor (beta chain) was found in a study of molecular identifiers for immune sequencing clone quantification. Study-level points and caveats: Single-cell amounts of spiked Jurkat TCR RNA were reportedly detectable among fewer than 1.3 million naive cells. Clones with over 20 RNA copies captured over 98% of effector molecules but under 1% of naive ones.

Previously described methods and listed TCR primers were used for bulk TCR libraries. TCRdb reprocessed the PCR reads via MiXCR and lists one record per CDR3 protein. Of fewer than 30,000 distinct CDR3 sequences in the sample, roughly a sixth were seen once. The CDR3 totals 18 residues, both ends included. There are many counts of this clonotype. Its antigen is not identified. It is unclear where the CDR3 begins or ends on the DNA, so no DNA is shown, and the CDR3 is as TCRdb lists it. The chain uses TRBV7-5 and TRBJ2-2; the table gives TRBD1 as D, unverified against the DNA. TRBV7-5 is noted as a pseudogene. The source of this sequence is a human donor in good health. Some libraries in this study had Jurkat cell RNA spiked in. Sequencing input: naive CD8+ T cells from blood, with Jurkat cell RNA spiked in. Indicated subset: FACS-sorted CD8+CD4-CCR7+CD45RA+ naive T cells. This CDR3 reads CISVPDRATGTHTGELFF.